These 16 T cell receptor beta chains were sequenced from one sample in a study of blood T cell repertoires in COVID-19. This table comes from immunoSEQ multiplex PCR, and its TCRdb copy is limited to in-frame clones, with some not included. The sample contains 200,000 to 300,000 clones, about 80% of which appear only once. The sample comprised peripheral blood. These receptors came from a human donor in a cohort sampled during active COVID-19.

The CDR3 nucleotides read TGTGCCAGCAGCTTAAGGAGAAGCTCCTACAATGAGCAGTTCTTC. Protein product: CASSLRRSSYNEQFF. The chain links TRBV7-9 to TRBJ2-1, with no clear D. Germline loops: CDR1 SEHNR, CDR2 FQNEAQ (reference sequence). The V gene lost 2 bases and the J gene lost 0 bases, with 8 bases spanning the gap. The CDR3 runs 15 residues. The complete variable domain, with remaining parts taken from reference TRBV7-9 and TRBJ2-1, reads DTGVSQNPRHKITKRGQNVTFRCDPISEHNRLYWYRQTLGQGPEFLTYFQNEAQLEKSRLLSDRFSAERPKGSFSTLEIQRTEQGDSAMYLCASSLRRSSYNEQFFGPGTRLTVL.

The V and J genes are TRBV7-8 and TRBJ1-1, with D unclear. This CDR3 comprises 15 residues. Germline CDR1 and CDR2: SGHVS and FQNEAQ. Trimming left V 1 base short and J 0 bases short, with 9 bases between. CDR3 DNA sequence: TGTGCCAGCAGCTTAGACTACGGGGTGAACACTGAAGCTTTCTTT. It is translated as CASSLDYGVNTEAFF. The full variable domain, completed using reference TRBV7-8 and TRBJ1-1, is GAGVSQSPRYKVAKRGQDVALRCDPISGHVSLFWYQQALGQGPEFLTYFQNEAQLDKSGLPSDRFFAERPEGSVSTLKIQRTQQEDSAVYLCASSLDYGVNTEAFFGQGTRLTVV.

This clone was counted only a few times. CDR3 DNA sequence: TGCGCCAGCAGCCTGGGACTAGCGAGCTACGAGCAGTACTTC. Its protein is CASSLGLASYEQYF. The chain is built from TRBV4-1 and TRBJ2-7; 10 bases agree with TRBD2. Per germline, CDR1 MGHRA and CDR2 YSYEKL. This CDR3 has 14 residues. The trim removed 4 bases at V and 3 bases at J, leaving 3 bases unmatched.

This clone has just a few counts. This chain connects TRBV20-1 to TRBJ2-2; possible D gene TRBD1, 6 bases. CDR1 is DFQATT and CDR2 is SNEGSKA in the germline V gene (reference sequence). V was clipped by 3 bases and J by 7 bases, with 12 bases between them. The CDR3 totals 13 residues. CDR3 sequence (DNA): TGCAGTGCTAGTGGTGGGGGCATCGGGGAGCTGTTTTTT. Its translation: CSASGGGIGELFF.

The chain uses TRBV7-8 and TRBJ2-3; 10 bases align to TRBD2. Germline CDR1 reads SGHVS; CDR2 reads FQNEAQ. CDR3 length: 15 residues. With V trimmed by 5 bases and J by 0 bases, 2 bases remained unmatched. CDR3 protein: CASSAGLASTDTQYF. The CDR3 nucleotides read TGTGCCAGCAGCGCGGGACTAGCGAGCACAGATACGCAGTATTTT. Supplemented by reference TRBV7-8 and TRBJ2-3, the full variable domain reads GAGVSQSPRYKVAKRGQDVALRCDPISGHVSLFWYQQALGQGPEFLTYFQNEAQLDKSGLPSDRFFAERPEGSVSTLKIQRTQQEDSAVYLCASSAGLASTDTQYFGPGTRLTVL.

As to this clone: Its ends do not fully match the called genes, so a read error is possible. The chain joins TRBV20-1 to TRBJ1-2; 9 positions agree with TRBD1. This CDR3 region has 11 residues. Germline assignment: CDR1 DFQATT and CDR2 SNEGSKA (reference sequence). This CDR3 reads CTRQGGQRVAF. Here the CDR3 DNA reads TGCACCCGACAGGGGGGACAAAGGGTCGCCTTC.

The V and J genes are TRBV24-1 and TRBJ1-4; 8 nucleotides line up with TRBD1. Germline V CDR1 and CDR2: KGHDR, SFDVKD. The trim removed 2 bases at V and 7 bases at J, leaving 8 bases unmatched. The CDR3 length is 16 residues. CDR3 protein: CATSDSPGGSGEKLFF. The CDR3 DNA reads as TGTGCCACCAGTGATTCTCCAGGGGGCAGTGGTGAAAAACTGTTTTTT.

This sequence joins TRBV6-6 and TRBJ2-5, with D tentatively TRBD2 (6 bases). The CDR3 spans 15 residues. The germline CDR1 and CDR2 sequences are MNHNY and SVGAGI (reference sequence). The V end lost 0 bases, the J end lost 2 bases, and 10 bases lay between the germline ends. CDR3 in DNA: TGTGCCAGCAGTTACTCGGGGGGTGATCAAGAGACCCAGTACTTC. Protein product: CASSYSGGDQETQYF.

This chain connects TRBV6-5 to TRBJ1-3; no reliable D call. Germline CDR1 MNHEY, CDR2 SVGAGI. The V and J ends lost 3 bases and 0 bases respectively, with 12 bases between them. This CDR3 is built from 16 residues. The DNA for the CDR3 is TGTGCCAGCAGTTATGGTGCAGGTTACTCTGGAAACACCATATATTTT. Its protein is CASSYGAGYSGNTIYF.

In this sample, this clone turned up a few times. The chain uses TRBV29-1 and TRBJ1-2, with 8 bases aligning to TRBD1. Unmatched junction bases numbered 11, after V lost 7 bases and J lost 7 bases. Germline assignment: CDR1 SQVTM and CDR2 ANQGSEA. The CDR3 extends over 13 amino acids. The CDR3 reads CSALVRTGFGYTF. CDR3 nucleotide sequence: TGCAGCGCGTTAGTGAGGACAGGGTTTGGCTACACCTTC.

This chain connects TRBV5-1 to TRBJ2-5; TRBD1 agrees at 12 bases. Germline CDR1 SGHRS, CDR2 YFSETQ. V was pared by 0 bases and J by 7 bases, with 13 bases of the junction left unmatched. This CDR3 is built from 18 residues. The CDR3 nucleotides are TGCGCCAGCAGCTTGGCCCCGGGACAGGGGGCGGACACGGGGACCCAGTACTTC. Protein sequence: CASSLAPGQGADTGTQYF.

J is TRBJ2-7 and V is TRBV5-1; D is possibly TRBD2 (5 bases). CDR3 length equals 14 residues. Germline V gene lookup returns CDR1 SGHRS and CDR2 YFSETQ. Trimming cost V 3 bases and J 4 bases, with 14 bases left between them. The CDR3 here is CASSSEGKGYEQYF. CDR3 coding DNA: TGCGCCAGCAGCTCCGAGGGTAAGGGATACGAGCAGTACTTC.

The genes are TRBV29-1 and TRBJ2-1; 15 bases map to TRBD2. CDR1 is SQVTM, CDR2 ANQGSEA, per germline. With 7 bases clipped from V and 7 bases from J, the junction kept 8 bases outside the gene matches. The CDR3 consists of 15 residues. CDR3 nucleotide sequence: TGCAGCGCCGGACTAGCGGGGGGGCGGTTGAATGAGCAGTTCTTC. Translation gives CSAGLAGGRLNEQFF.

As regards this clone: Germline and junction disagree at one end, which may indicate a read error. J is TRBJ2-7 and V is TRBV9; D may be TRBD1 (6 bases). Per germline, CDR1 SGDLS and CDR2 YYNGEE. The CDR3 runs 13 residues. CDR3 DNA sequence: TGTGCCAGCAGCGGACTTCCCGGGACAAGAACTTCCTTC. It yields the protein CASSGLPGTRTSF. Supplemented by reference TRBV9 and TRBJ2-7, the full variable domain reads DSGVTQTPKHLITATGQRVTLRCSPRSGDLSVYWYQQSLDQGLQFLIQYYNGEERAKGNILERFSAQQFPDLHSELNLSSLELGDSALYFCASSGLPGTRTSFGPGTRLTVT.

The chain is built from TRBV19 and TRBJ2-7, with TRBD2 matching over 8 bases. Germline-derived CDR1 and CDR2 are LNHDA and SQIVND (reference sequence). The ends lost 3 bases at V and 0 bases at J; junction bases unmatched: 4. The CDR3 totals 15 residues. The CDR3 sequence: CASSIGSGASYEQYF. In nucleotides, the CDR3 is TGTGCCAGTAGTATCGGTAGCGGGGCCTCCTACGAGCAGTACTTC. Looking up the rest from reference TRBV19 and TRBJ2-7 gives the full variable domain: DGGITQSPKYLFRKEGQNVTLSCEQNLNHDAMYWYRQDPGQGLRLIYYSQIVNDFQKGDIAEGYSVSREKKESFPLTVTSAQKNPTAFYLCASSIGSGASYEQYFGPGTRLTVT.

The chain links TRBV4-1 to TRBJ2-2; 8 bases align to TRBD1. The V segment lost 2 bases and the J segment 1 base; nucleotides outside the gene matches: 12. The CDR3 extends over 19 amino acids. CDR1 and CDR2 (germline): MGHRA, YSYEKL. The CDR3 reads CASSQFPDRGVLNTGELFF. CDR3 DNA sequence: TGCGCCAGCAGCCAATTTCCAGACAGGGGAGTATTGAACACCGGGGAGCTGTTTTTT.